This TCR beta chain was sequenced for a study of blood T cells in healthy people across ages. In its sample, this clonotype was seen a few times. Together with a sample-barcoded 5' primer, a J-beta primer mix was included in a second PCR lasting about 6 to 12 cycles. MiXCR, run by TCRdb on the 5' RACE reads, gives a single entry per CDR3 protein. The data show about 1.8 million distinct CDR3 sequences, around half seen once. The sequenced material came from blood. This TCR derives from a woman aged 40 to 50 in good health.

The CDR3: CASSLDGYSINNEQFF. In DNA, the CDR3 is TGTGCCAGCAGCTTAGATGGTTACAGCATAAACAATGAGCAGTTCTTC. The chain links TRBV11-2 to TRBJ2-1; D is unclear. The germline V gene encodes CDR1 SGHAT and CDR2 FQNNGV. Trimming took off 0 bases at V and 5 bases at J, with 14 bases between the two ends. This CDR3 has 16 amino acids.